This T cell receptor (beta chain) derives from a study of T cell repertoires in cytomegalovirus infection. Study-level background: CMV infection plus the matching HLA type was flagged by public TCR beta signatures.

With V trimmed by 7 bases and J by 2 bases, 6 bases remained unmatched. The CDR3 covers 14 residues. The germline CDR1 and CDR2 sequences are MNHEY and SVGEGT. Regarding the study as a whole: Summed frequency of shared TCR beta families picked out CMV carriers who also had the relevant HLA. HLA-C-restricted CMV-specific TCR beta clonotypes were dominant in the ex vivo response.

In TCRdb, the reads were re-called with MiXCR into one record per CDR3 protein. The sample holds about 570,000 distinct CDR3 sequences; roughly 42% are singletons and the top ten take over 45%. Remarks on this clonotype: What it binds is unknown.

This chain links TRBV6-2 or TRBV6-3 with TRBJ1-2, with TRBD1 matching 8 bases. The clonotype originates from a human donor in good health (CMV status not recorded). Some clones in this sample may be carry-over from other donors' samples. This sample comprised cultured PBMCs, obtained from culture after CMV antigen stimulation. The CDR3 is CASNQGARNYGYTF. In DNA form, the CDR3 reads TGTGCCAGCAACCAGGGGGCGCGAAACTATGGCTACACCTTC.